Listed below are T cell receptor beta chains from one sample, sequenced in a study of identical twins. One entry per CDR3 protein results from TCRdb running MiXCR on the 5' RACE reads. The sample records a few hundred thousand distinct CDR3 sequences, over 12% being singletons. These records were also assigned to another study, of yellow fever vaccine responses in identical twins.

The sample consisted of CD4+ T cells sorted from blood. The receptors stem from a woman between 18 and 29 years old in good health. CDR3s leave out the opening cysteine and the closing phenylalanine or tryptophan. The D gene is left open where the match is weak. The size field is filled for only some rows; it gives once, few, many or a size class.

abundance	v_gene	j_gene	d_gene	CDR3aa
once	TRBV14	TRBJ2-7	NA	ASSLMSQGPYEQY
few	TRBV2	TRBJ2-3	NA	ASRANRALFTDTQY
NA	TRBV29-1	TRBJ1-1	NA	SVRQTNTEAF
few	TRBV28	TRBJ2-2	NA	ASSSPAGADTGELF
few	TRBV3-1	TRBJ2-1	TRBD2	ASSQGPWAGGYNEQF
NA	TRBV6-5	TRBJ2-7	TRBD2	ASKYLIAGVYEQY
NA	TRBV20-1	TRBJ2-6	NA	SAQGRNSGANVLT
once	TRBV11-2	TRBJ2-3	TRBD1	ASSPWTGGDTQY
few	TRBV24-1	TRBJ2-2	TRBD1	ATGPGQGVPGELF
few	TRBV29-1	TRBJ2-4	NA	SVIPGGGATAKNIQY
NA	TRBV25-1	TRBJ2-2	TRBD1	ASSESTGGGLRKPGELF
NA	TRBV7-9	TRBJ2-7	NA	ASGTTYEQY
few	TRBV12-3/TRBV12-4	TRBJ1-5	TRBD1	ASSSRDRGVTQPQH
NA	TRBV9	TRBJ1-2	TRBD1	ASSVGGTGNYGYT
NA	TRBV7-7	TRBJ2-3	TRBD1	ASSPPGQGAPDTQY
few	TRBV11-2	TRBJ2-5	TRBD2	ASSPSGRWGETQY
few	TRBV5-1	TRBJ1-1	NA	ASAQGGDTEAF
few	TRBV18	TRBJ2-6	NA	ASSPPRGTGANVLT
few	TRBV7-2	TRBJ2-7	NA	ASSLASPLGYEQY
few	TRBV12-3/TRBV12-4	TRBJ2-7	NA	ASTLDSISYEQY
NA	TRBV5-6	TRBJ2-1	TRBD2	ASSLAGGEHNEQF
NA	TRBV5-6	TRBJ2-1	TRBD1	ASRHRDRFNEQF
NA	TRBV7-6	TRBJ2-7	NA	ASSRDQAYEQY
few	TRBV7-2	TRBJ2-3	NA	ASSFLGAVEY
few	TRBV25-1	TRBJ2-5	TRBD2	ASSEFSGVQETQY
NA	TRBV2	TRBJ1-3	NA	ASSQGTSGNTIY
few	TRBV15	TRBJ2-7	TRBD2	ATSRVSGGNSYEQY
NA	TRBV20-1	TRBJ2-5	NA	SARRASQETQY
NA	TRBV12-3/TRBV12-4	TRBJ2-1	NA	ASSSGVHEQF
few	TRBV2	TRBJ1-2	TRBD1	ARQGQGPGGYT
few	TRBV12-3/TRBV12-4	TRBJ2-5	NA	ASSLKAPSRETQY
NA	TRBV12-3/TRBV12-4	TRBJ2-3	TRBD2	ASRPSGSSKDTQY
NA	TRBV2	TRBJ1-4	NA	ASSEDGNEKLF
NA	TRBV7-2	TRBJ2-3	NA	ASSSDRLPTDTQY
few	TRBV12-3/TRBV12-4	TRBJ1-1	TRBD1	ASGAGGEAF
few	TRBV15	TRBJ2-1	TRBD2	ATSRDRGLAGDEQF
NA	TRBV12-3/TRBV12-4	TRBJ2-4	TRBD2	ASRGGVGKDIQY
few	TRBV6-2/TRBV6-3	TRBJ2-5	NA	ASSYSIADGTQY
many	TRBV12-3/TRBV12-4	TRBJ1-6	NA	ASSFGQESPLH